The 29 T cell receptor beta chains presented below share a single source sample, sequenced in a study of blood T cell repertoires in COVID-19. The repertoire was sequenced with immunoSEQ multiplex PCR; TCRdb's copy has only in-frame clones and lacks some. In the table there are 180,000 or so clones, 86% of which are singletons. The sample comprised peripheral blood. The receptors derive from a man aged 18 to 35 with acute or convalescent COVID-19.

J is TRBJ1-2 and V is TRBV6-5; TRBD1 might be the D (5 bases). The CDR3 runs 13 residues. Per the germline V gene, CDR1 is MNHEY and CDR2 is SVGAGI. The V gene lost 6 bases and the J gene lost 8 bases, with 16 bases spanning the gap. DNA of the CDR3: TGTGCCAGCAGCACACCGGGGGGTACCGGCTACACCTTC. This encodes CASSTPGGTGYTF.

This clone was seen a handful of times. The rearrangement uses TRBV18 and TRBJ1-1; D gene ambiguous. The CDR3 is 15 residues long. Germline loops: CDR1 KGHSH, CDR2 LQKENI. Trimming removed 3 bases from V and 3 bases from J, with 14 bases in between. This CDR3 is CASSPRKKQDTEAFF. For the CDR3, the DNA is TGTGCCAGCTCACCTCGGAAAAAGCAGGACACTGAAGCTTTCTTT. The whole variable domain, remainder taken from reference TRBV18 and TRBJ1-1, is NAGVMQNPRHLVRRRGQEARLRCSPMKGHSHVYWYRQLPEEGLKFMVYLQKENIIDESGMPKERFSAEFPKEGPSILRIQQVVRGDSAAYFCASSPRKKQDTEAFFGQGTRLTVV.

The chain recombines TRBV5-6 with TRBJ2-3, with 9 bases lining up with TRBD1. CDR3 length equals 16 residues. Germline CDR1 and CDR2: SGHDT and YYEEEE. V shed 5 bases and J 5 bases; nucleotides not matched to a gene: 12. The CDR3 loop is CASSYFQQGAGDTQYF. The CDR3, as DNA: TGTGCCAGCAGTTACTTTCAACAGGGGGCCGGAGATACGCAGTATTTT.

The chain uses TRBV30 and TRBJ2-2; D is unresolved. CDR3 length equals 14 residues. The V and J ends lost 0 bases and 5 bases respectively, with 10 bases between them. Germline CDR1 reads GTSNPN; CDR2 reads SVGIG (reference sequence). The CDR3: CAWSVQVRTGELFF. The DNA for the CDR3 is TGTGCCTGGAGTGTCCAGGTTCGGACCGGGGAGCTGTTTTTT.

The J gene is TRBJ2-7, the V gene TRBV11-2; possible D gene TRBD1, 6 bases. V lost 2 bases to trimming and J lost 0 bases, with 14 bases between them. The CDR3 runs 16 residues. Germline V lookup: CDR1 SGHAT, CDR2 FQNNGV. The CDR3 bases are TGTGCCAGCAGCTTAATAACGACAGGAAGCTCCTACGAGCAGTACTTC. This translates into CASSLITTGSSYEQYF.

CDR3: CASSLGQGTIETYNEQFF. CDR3 DNA: TGCGCCAGCAGCTTGGGACAGGGTACGATAGAAACCTACAATGAGCAGTTCTTC. The chain recombines TRBV5-1 with TRBJ2-1; 7 bases align to TRBD1. This CDR3 comprises 18 residues. V trimming: 0 bases; J trimming: 2 bases; junction bases outside the gene matches: 11. Germline values: CDR1 SGHRS, CDR2 YFSETQ. The full variable domain, in which reference TRBV5-1 and TRBJ2-1 provide the parts outside the CDR3, is KAGVTQTPRYLIKTRGQQVTLSCSPISGHRSVSWYQQTPGQGLQFLFEYFSETQRNKGNFPGRFSGRQFSNSRSEMNVSTLELGDSALYLCASSLGQGTIETYNEQFFGPGTRLTVL.

J is TRBJ2-5 and V is TRBV24-1; 12 bases map to TRBD2. The V segment lost 3 bases and the J segment 1 base; nucleotides outside the gene matches: 5. The germline V gene encodes CDR1 KGHDR and CDR2 SFDVKD. The CDR3 has 17 amino acids. The CDR3 loop is CATSDLTSGGTQETQYF. The DNA for the CDR3 is TGTGCCACCAGTGATCTAACTAGCGGGGGGACCCAAGAGACCCAGTACTTC.

The gene calls are TRBV6-2 or TRBV6-3 and TRBJ2-3; D not resolved. V was trimmed by 3 bases and J by 12 bases, leaving 7 bases between them. Germline V CDR1 and CDR2: MNHEY, SVGEGT. This CDR3 is 10 amino acids long. Written as DNA, the CDR3 is TGTGCCAGCAGTTATGTGGCACAGTATTTT. Protein sequence: CASSYVAQYF.

CDR3 sequence (DNA): TGTGCCAGCAGGAGACTAGCGGGCGGCACCGGGGAGCTGTTTTTT. It translates to CASRRLAGGTGELFF. This chain uses TRBV2 with TRBJ2-2; the match to TRBD2 covers 10 bases. V gave up 6 bases and J gave up 4 bases; unmatched junction bases: 5. The CDR3 sequence is 15 residues long. Germline CDR1 reads SNHLY; CDR2 reads FYNNEI.

This clone occurred a few times. The chain has TRBV30 and TRBJ1-2, with D possibly TRBD1 on 6 matching bases. The V gene's germline CDR1 is GTSNPN and CDR2 SVGIG (reference sequence). The CDR3 contains 11 residues. Trimming removed 4 bases at V and 5 bases at J, with 8 bases between. As DNA, the CDR3 is TGTGCCTGGACCCAGGGGTATGGCTACACCTTC. Residues: CAWTQGYGYTF.

A single count supports this clone. V is TRBV27 and J is TRBJ1-6; 10 bases match TRBD1. Losses at the gene ends were 4 bases for V and 6 bases for J; bases not matched to a gene: 3. CDR3 size: 15 residues. CDR1 and CDR2 (germline): MNHEY, SMNVEV (reference sequence). CDR3 sequence: CASSSTGGSNSPLHF. As DNA, the CDR3 is TGTGCCAGCAGTTCGACAGGGGGCAGTAATTCACCCCTCCACTTT.

The chain recombines TRBV18 with TRBJ2-5; D may be TRBD2 (5 bases). V lost 3 bases and J 4 bases, leaving 15 bases between the germline ends. The germline V gene has CDR1 KGHSH and CDR2 LQKENI. The CDR3 sequence is 15 residues long. CDR3 sequence: CASSPRAGKGETQYF. CDR3 nucleotide sequence: TGTGCCAGCTCACCCCGTGCCGGGAAGGGAGAGACCCAGTACTTC.

This chain uses TRBV28 with TRBJ1-3, with 8 bases aligning to TRBD1. The CDR3 totals 14 residues. Germline V gene sequence: CDR1 MDHEN, CDR2 SYDVKM. The trim removed 8 bases at V and 0 bases at J, leaving 3 bases unmatched. The CDR3: CASGQGISGNTIYF. For the CDR3, the DNA is TGTGCCAGCGGACAGGGAATCTCTGGAAACACCATATATTTT.

The chain recombines TRBV27 with TRBJ2-1; the match to TRBD2 covers 7 bases. CDR1 and CDR2 from the germline V gene are MNHEY and SMNVEV (reference sequence). J lost 0 bases, V lost 0 bases, and 2 bases had no gene match. CDR3 length: 16 residues. CDR3 loop: CASSLSRGSSYNEQFF. The CDR3 DNA is TGTGCCAGCAGTTTATCGCGGGGGAGCTCCTACAATGAGCAGTTCTTC.

This clone was counted between two and nine times. This chain links TRBV21-1 with TRBJ1-2; TRBD1, the table's D call, was not compared with the DNA. TRBV21-1 is a pseudogene. The CDR3 loop spans 14 amino acids. The CDR3 DNA follows: TGTGCCAGCAGCAGACGGGACACTAACTATGGCTACACCTTC. Its protein product is CASSRRDTNYGYTF.

The table lists this clone with a count of one. The CDR3 sequence: CASGLGGLKNTGELFF. Here the CDR3 DNA reads TGTGCTAGTGGTTTGGGGGGGCTTAAGAACACCGGGGAGCTGTTTTTT. The rearrangement uses TRBV12-5 and TRBJ2-2; D is possibly TRBD1 (6 bases). The CDR3 contains 16 residues. In germline, CDR1 is LGHNT, CDR2 FRNRAP. V lost 1 base to trimming and J lost 1 base, with 10 bases between them.

CDR3: CASAAPGSETQYF. CDR3 coding DNA: TGTGCCAGCGCTGCTCCGGGGTCTGAGACCCAGTACTTC. The chain is built from TRBV28 and TRBJ2-5, with D perhaps matching TRBD2 (5 bases). This CDR3 is 13 amino acids long. The V end lost 8 bases, the J end lost 5 bases, and 15 bases lay between the germline ends. Germline-derived CDR1 and CDR2 are MDHEN and SYDVKM.

The J gene is TRBJ1-1, the V gene TRBV25-1; a possible D gene is TRBD1 (6 bases). Germline lookup yields CDR1 MGHDK and CDR2 SYGVNS. This CDR3 has 15 residues. V shed 0 bases and J shed 5 bases, with 13 bases lying between them. The CDR3 DNA reads as TGTGCCAGCAGTGAATACGGGGGGCGCGGGACTGAAGCTTTCTTT. This gives the protein CASSEYGGRGTEAFF. The full variable domain, its missing parts supplied by reference TRBV25-1 and TRBJ1-1, is EADIYQTPRYLVIGTGKKITLECSQTMGHDKMYWYQQDPGMELHLIHYSYGVNSTEKGDLSSESTVSRIRTEHFPLTLESARPSHTSQYLCASSEYGGRGTEAFFGQGTRLTVV.

This chain uses TRBV19 with TRBJ1-3; D unresolved. Trimming left V 6 bases short and J 0 bases short, with 9 bases between. This CDR3 has 14 amino acids. The germline V gene has CDR1 LNHDA and CDR2 SQIVND (reference sequence). The CDR3 region is CASSDSYSGNTIYF. The CDR3 region has the DNA TGTGCCAGTAGCGACTCCTACTCTGGAAACACCATATATTTT.

The CDR3 loop reads CASSARRGNTGELFF. In DNA, the CDR3 is TGTGCCAGCAGCGCGCGCAGGGGAAACACCGGGGAGCTGTTTTTT. The gene calls are TRBV7-8 and TRBJ2-2; D is possibly TRBD1 (6 bases). Germline-derived CDR1 and CDR2 are SGHVS and FQNEAQ. The CDR3 sequence is 15 residues long. V was pared by 5 bases and J by 2 bases, with 12 bases between.

This chain joins TRBV7-2 and TRBJ2-7; D gene uncertain. Germline V gives CDR1 SGHTA, CDR2 FQGNSA. The V and J ends lost 1 base and 2 bases respectively, with 6 bases between them. CDR3 length equals 13 residues. The CDR3: CASSLGATYEQYV. The CDR3 DNA is TGTGCCAGCAGCTTAGGGGCGACCTACGAGCAGTACGTC.

This clone has a single count. This chain joins TRBV15 and TRBJ1-4; 7 positions agree with TRBD1. Trimming removed 7 bases from V and 1 base from J; junction bases left unmatched: 6. Per germline, CDR1 LNHNV and CDR2 YYDKDF (reference sequence). CDR3 length: 15 amino acids. CDR3 protein: CATTEDRITNEKLFF. The CDR3 DNA sequence: TGTGCCACCACTGAGGACAGGATAACTAATGAAAAACTGTTTTTT. Based on the CDR3 plus reference TRBV15 and TRBJ1-4, the full variable domain is DAMVIQNPRYQVTQFGKPVTLSCSQTLNHNVMYWYQQKSSQAPKLLFHYYDKDFNNEADTPDNFQSRRPNTSFCFLDIRSPGLGDTAMYLCATTEDRITNEKLFFGSGTQLSVL.

This CDR3 is CASSNDKFTDTQYF. CDR3 DNA: TGTGCCAGCAGCAATGACAAGTTCACAGATACGCAGTATTTT. The rearrangement joins TRBV21-1 to TRBJ2-3; TRBD1, the table's D call, was not compared with the DNA. TRBV21-1 is designated a pseudogene. This CDR3 is 14 amino acids long.

The chain has TRBV7-9 and TRBJ1-1, with 7 bases lining up with TRBD1. This CDR3 comprises 17 residues. After removal of 7 bases from V and 1 base from J, the junction contained 15 bases not matched to a gene. Germline values: CDR1 SEHNR, CDR2 FQNEAQ (reference sequence). Here the CDR3 reads CASKPPRNRGGNTEAFF. For the CDR3, the DNA is TGTGCCAGCAAGCCTCCTCGGAACAGGGGCGGGAACACTGAAGCTTTCTTT.

This chain links TRBV5-1 with TRBJ2-3; the match to TRBD2 covers 14 bases. CDR3 size: 16 residues. The junction had 4 bases not matched to a gene; V was cut back by 0 bases and J by 7 bases. Germline lookup yields CDR1 SGHRS and CDR2 YFSETQ. Here the CDR3 reads CASSLGTSGGPNTQYF. For the CDR3, the DNA is TGCGCCAGCAGCTTGGGGACTAGCGGGGGGCCAAATACGCAGTATTTT.

V and J are TRBV7-9 and TRBJ1-2, with D tentatively TRBD1 (6 bases). Germline lookup yields CDR1 SEHNR and CDR2 FQNEAQ (reference sequence). The germline V and J ends were trimmed by 0 bases and 1 base, with 15 bases remaining between them. The CDR3 consists of 17 residues. CDR3 bases: TGTGCCAGCAGCTTAGCGCTCGGCAGGGGCAATAACTATGGCTACACCTTC. The encoded protein is CASSLALGRGNNYGYTF. Variable domain in full (rest from reference TRBV7-9 and TRBJ1-2): DTGVSQNPRHKITKRGQNVTFRCDPISEHNRLYWYRQTLGQGPEFLTYFQNEAQLEKSRLLSDRFSAERPKGSFSTLEIQRTEQGDSAMYLCASSLALGRGNNYGYTFGSGTRLTVV.

The chain carries TRBV5-8 and TRBJ1-1, with TRBD1 matching 8 bases. After removal of 3 bases from V and 4 bases from J, the junction contained 8 bases not matched to a gene. Germline values: CDR1 SGHTS, CDR2 YDEGEE. This CDR3 spans 15 amino acids. The DNA for the CDR3 is TGTGCCAGCAGCTCCGCAGGGGGCGCGGGCACTGAAGCTTTCTTT. Translating it yields CASSSAGGAGTEAFF.

V and J are TRBV2 and TRBJ2-3, with D perhaps matching TRBD1 (6 bases). Germline loops: CDR1 SNHLY, CDR2 FYNNEI. This CDR3 region has 16 residues. Trimming took off 5 bases at V and 4 bases at J, with 19 bases between the two ends. The CDR3 region has the DNA TGTGCCAGCAGTAAGGACAGCCCGAGACTTTCAGATACGCAGTATTTT. It yields the protein CASSKDSPRLSDTQYF. Full variable domain (outside the CDR3, taken from reference TRBV2 and TRBJ2-3): EPEVTQTPSHQVTQMGQEVILRCVPISNHLYFYWYRQILGQKVEFLVSFYNNEISEKSEIFDDQFSVERPDGSNFTLKIRSTKLEDSAMYFCASSKDSPRLSDTQYFGPGTRLTVL.

This chain uses TRBV18 with TRBJ2-1; D perhaps matches TRBD2 (5 bases). This CDR3 has 17 residues. Germline values: CDR1 KGHSH, CDR2 LQKENI. V lost 2 bases and J lost 0, with 14 bases in between. CDR3 sequence: CASSPTPPGVSYNEQFF. The DNA for the CDR3 is TGTGCCAGCTCACCAACACCTCCCGGGGTCTCCTACAATGAGCAGTTCTTC. Supplemented by reference TRBV18 and TRBJ2-1, the full variable domain reads NAGVMQNPRHLVRRRGQEARLRCSPMKGHSHVYWYRQLPEEGLKFMVYLQKENIIDESGMPKERFSAEFPKEGPSILRIQQVVRGDSAAYFCASSPTPPGVSYNEQFFGPGTRLTVL.